This T cell receptor (beta chain) was sequenced during a study of neurological immune-mediated disorders. Study-wide results and limits: HTLV-1-associated myelopathy ranked highest for TCR clonal expansion and multiple sclerosis lowest, beneath healthy controls.

A 10-nucleotide random UMI tagged transcripts in template-switch 5'RACE cDNA synthesis. MiXCR was run by TCRdb on the 5' RACE reads, yielding one entry per CDR3 protein. The table lists around 31,000 distinct CDR3 sequences, about 3.8% of them singletons. Sorted libraries drew on some 1 million CD4+ or CD8+ T cells. CDR3 length: 15 amino acids. The junction had 7 bases not matched to a gene; V was cut back by 3 bases and J by 5 bases. In germline, CDR1 is DFQATT, CDR2 SNEGSKA (reference sequence). This clonotype was seen many times. The target antigen is unknown. The chain joins TRBV20-1 to TRBJ2-2; TRBD2 aligns across 9 bases. The receptor comes from a woman aged 40 to 49 in good health. Sequenced input: CD4+ T cells from blood. CDR3 region: CSASILAGNTGELFF. The CDR3 region has the DNA TGCAGTGCTAGTATTCTAGCGGGAAATACCGGGGAGCTGTTTTTT.